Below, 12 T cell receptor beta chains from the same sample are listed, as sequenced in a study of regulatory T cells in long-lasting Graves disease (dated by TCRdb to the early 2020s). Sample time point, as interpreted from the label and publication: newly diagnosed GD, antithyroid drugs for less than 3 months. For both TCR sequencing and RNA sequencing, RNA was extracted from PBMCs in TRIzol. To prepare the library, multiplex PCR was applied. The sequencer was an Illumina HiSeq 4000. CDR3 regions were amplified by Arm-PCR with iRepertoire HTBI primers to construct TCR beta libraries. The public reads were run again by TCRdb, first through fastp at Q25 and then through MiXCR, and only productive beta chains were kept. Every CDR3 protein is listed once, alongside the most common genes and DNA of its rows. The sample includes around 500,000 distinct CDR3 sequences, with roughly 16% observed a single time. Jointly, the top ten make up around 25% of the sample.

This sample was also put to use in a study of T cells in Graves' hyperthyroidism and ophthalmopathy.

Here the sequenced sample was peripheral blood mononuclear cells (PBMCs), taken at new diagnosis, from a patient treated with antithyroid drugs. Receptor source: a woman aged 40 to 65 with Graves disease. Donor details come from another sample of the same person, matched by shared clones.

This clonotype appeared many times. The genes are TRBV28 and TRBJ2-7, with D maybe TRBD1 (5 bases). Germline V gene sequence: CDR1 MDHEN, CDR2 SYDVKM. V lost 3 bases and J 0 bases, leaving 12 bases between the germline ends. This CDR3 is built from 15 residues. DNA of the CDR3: TGTGCCAGCAGTTTTTCAGGACAACGCTCCTACGAGCAGTACTTC. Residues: CASSFSGQRSYEQYF. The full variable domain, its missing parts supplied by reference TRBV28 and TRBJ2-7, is DVKVTQSSRYLVKRTGEKVFLECVQDMDHENMFWYRQDPGLGLRLIYFSYDVKMKEKGDIPEGYSVSREKKERFSLILESASTNQTSMYLCASSFSGQRSYEQYFGPGTRLTVT.

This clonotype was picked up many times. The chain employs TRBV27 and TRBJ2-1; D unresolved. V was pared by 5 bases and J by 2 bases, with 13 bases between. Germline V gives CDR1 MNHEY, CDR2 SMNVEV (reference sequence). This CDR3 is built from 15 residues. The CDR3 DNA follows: TGTGCCAGCAGTCCTCGACAAATCGCCTACAATGAGCAGTTCTTC. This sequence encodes CASSPRQIAYNEQFF.

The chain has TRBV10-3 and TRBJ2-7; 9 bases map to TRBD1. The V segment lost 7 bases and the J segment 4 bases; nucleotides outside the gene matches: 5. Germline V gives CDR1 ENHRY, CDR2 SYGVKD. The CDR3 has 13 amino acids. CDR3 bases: TGTGCCATCAACGGACAGGGGATGTACGAGCAGTACTTC. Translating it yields CAINGQGMYEQYF.

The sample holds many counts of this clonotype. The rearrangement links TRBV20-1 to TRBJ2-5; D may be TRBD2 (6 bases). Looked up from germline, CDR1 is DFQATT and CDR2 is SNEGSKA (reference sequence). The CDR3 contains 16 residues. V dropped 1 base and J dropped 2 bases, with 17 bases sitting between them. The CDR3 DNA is TGCAGTGCTAGAGTCATTAGGGCGGGGCCGCAAGAGACCCAGTACTTC. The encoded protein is CSARVIRAGPQETQYF.

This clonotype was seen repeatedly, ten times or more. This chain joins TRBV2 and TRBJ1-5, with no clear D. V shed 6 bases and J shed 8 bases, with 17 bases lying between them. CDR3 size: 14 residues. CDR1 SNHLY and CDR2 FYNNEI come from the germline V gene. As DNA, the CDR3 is TGTGCCAGCAGCTCGGTTTTTCCGTCGGAGCCCCAGCATTTT. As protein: CASSSVFPSEPQHF.

The CDR3 nucleotides read TGTGCCAGCAGCTTAGGGGGACCTAACGGCGCTTTCTTT. This translates into CASSLGGPNGAFF. The chain carries TRBV7-9 and TRBJ1-1; D may be TRBD1 (5 bases). V shed 1 base and J shed 11 bases, with 14 bases lying between them. Germline CDR1 is SEHNR and CDR2 is FQNEAQ (reference sequence). The CDR3 consists of 13 residues.

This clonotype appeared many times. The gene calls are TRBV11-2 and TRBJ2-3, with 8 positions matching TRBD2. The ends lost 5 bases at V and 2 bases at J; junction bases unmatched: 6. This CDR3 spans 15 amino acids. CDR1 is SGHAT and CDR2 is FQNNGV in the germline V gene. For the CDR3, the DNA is TGTGCCAGCAGCCCCGGGGGGGCTTACACAGATACGCAGTATTTT. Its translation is CASSPGGAYTDTQYF.

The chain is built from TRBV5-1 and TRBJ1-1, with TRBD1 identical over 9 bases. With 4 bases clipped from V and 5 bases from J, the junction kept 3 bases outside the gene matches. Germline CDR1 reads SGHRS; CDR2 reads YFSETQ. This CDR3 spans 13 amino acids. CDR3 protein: CASSRTGATEAFF. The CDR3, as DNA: TGCGCCAGCAGCCGGACAGGGGCGACTGAAGCTTTCTTT. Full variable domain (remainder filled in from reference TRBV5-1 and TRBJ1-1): KAGVTQTPRYLIKTRGQQVTLSCSPISGHRSVSWYQQTPGQGLQFLFEYFSETQRNKGNFPGRFSGRQFSNSRSEMNVSTLELGDSALYLCASSRTGATEAFFGQGTRLTVV.

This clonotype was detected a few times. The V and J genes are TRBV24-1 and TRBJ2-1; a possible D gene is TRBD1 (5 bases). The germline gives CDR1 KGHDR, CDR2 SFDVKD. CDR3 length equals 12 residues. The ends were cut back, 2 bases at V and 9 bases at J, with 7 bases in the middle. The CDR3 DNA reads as TGTGCCACCAGTGATTCAGGGTCTGAGCAGTTCTTC. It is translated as CATSDSGSEQFF.

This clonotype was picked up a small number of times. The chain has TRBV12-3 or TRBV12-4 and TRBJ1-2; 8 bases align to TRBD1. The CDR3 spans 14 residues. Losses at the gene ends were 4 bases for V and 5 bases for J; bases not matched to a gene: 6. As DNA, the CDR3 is TGTGCCAGCAGTTACCGGGACAGGTTTTATGGCTACACCTTC. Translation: CASSYRDRFYGYTF.

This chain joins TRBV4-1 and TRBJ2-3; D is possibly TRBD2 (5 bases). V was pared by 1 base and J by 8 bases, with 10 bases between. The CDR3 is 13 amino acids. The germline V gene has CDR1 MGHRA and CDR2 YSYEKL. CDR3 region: CASSQGGSGTQYF. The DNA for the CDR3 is TGCGCCAGCAGCCAAGGTGGAAGCGGTACGCAGTATTTT.

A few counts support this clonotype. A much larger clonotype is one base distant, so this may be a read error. CDR3 nucleotides: TGTGCCAGCATGGAGGGTTCAGGGAGAAAAGCTTTCTTT. Its protein is CASMEGSGRKAFF. This chain connects TRBV13 to TRBJ1-1; D is perhaps TRBD1 (5 bases). Trimming pared 7 bases from V and 9 bases from J, leaving 18 bases between. Germline V gene sequence: CDR1 PRHDT, CDR2 FYEKMQ (reference sequence). The CDR3 is 13 amino acids. Variable domain in full (rest from reference TRBV13 and TRBJ1-1): AAGVIQSPRHLIKEKRETATLKCYPIPRHDTVYWYQQGPGQDPQFLISFYEKMQSDKGSIPDRFSAQQFSDYHSELNMSSLELGDSALYFCASMEGSGRKAFFGQGTRLTVV.